These T cell receptor beta chains were read from a single sample in a study of CD4 T cells in relation to SARS-CoV-2 and coronaviruses. Sequencing was performed with immunoSEQ multiplex PCR; in TCRdb, only in-frame clones are kept and a portion is missing. The sample comprises about 65,000 clones, 87% of which are singletons, and around 1.7% rests with the top ten. Material: memory CD4+ T cells from PBMCs. The receptors here all came from a human donor in good health. Both conserved end residues are trimmed from each CDR3.

j_call v_call cdr3_length cdr3_aa
TRBJ1-1 TRBV5-4 13 ASTSWGIGNTEAF
TRBJ2-1 TRBV5-1 12 ASSLANHGDEQF
TRBJ2-7 TRBV10-3 11 AISAGGSYEQY
TRBJ2-3 TRBV5-1 10 ASSAIADTQY
TRBJ2-7 TRBV2 9 ASSVFWEQY
TRBJ1-2 TRBV4-3 13 ASSQDFRGGTGYT
TRBJ2-7 TRBV10-3 13 AISDSTSGGYEQY
TRBJ2-5 TRBV15 16 ATSRDKPLRDRQETQY
TRBJ2-7 TRBV30 10 AWRSGGYEQY
TRBJ1-3 TRBV7-3 13 ASSLTGQGRNTIY
TRBJ2-7 TRBV6-5 12 ASAFSQGGYEQY